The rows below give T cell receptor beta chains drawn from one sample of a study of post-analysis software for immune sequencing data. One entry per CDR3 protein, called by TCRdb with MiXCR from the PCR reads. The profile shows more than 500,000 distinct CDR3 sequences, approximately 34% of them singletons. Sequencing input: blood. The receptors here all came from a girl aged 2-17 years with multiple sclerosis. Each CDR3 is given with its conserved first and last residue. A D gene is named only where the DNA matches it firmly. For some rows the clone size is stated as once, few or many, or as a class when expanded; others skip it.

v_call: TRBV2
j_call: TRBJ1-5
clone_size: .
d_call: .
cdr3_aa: CASSELQGDQPQHF
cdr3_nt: TGTGCCAGCAGTGAACTGCAGGGTGATCAGCCCCAGCATTTT

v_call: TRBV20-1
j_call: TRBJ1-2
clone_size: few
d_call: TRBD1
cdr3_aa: CSAMDRTNYGYTF
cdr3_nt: TGCAGTGCTATGGACAGGACTAACTATGGCTACACCTTC

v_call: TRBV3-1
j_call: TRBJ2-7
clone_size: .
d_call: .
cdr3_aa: CASSQALMGPSYEQYF
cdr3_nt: TGTGCCAGCAGCCAAGCCCTCATGGGGCCCTCCTACGAGCAGTACTTC

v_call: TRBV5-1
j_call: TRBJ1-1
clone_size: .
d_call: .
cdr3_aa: CASSLAPPTEAFF
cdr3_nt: TGCGCCAGCAGCTTGGCCCCCCCCACTGAAGCTTTCTTT

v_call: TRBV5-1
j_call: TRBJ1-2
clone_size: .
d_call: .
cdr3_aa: CASSPVRDYGYTF
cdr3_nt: TGCGCCAGCAGCCCGGTTCGAGACTATGGCTACACCTTC

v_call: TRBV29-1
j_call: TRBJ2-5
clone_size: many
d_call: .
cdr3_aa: CSVGQKETQYF
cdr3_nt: TGCAGCGTAGGACAGAAAGAGACCCAGTACTTC

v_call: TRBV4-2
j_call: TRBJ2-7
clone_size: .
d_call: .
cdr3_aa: CASSQEGGPTYEQYF
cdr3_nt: TGTGCCAGCAGCCAAGAAGGGGGGCCAACCTACGAGCAGTACTTC

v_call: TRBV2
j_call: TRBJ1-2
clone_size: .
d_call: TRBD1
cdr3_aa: CAGDGQGNFDYTF
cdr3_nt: TGTGCCGGGGACGGACAGGGGAATTTTGACTACACCTTC

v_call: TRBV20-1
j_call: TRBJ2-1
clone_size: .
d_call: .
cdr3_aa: CSARDLSGSHNEQFF
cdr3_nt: TGCAGTGCTAGAGATCTAAGCGGCTCCCACAATGAGCAGTTCTTC

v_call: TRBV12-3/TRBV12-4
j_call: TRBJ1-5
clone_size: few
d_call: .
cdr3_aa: CASSSGRSNQPQHF
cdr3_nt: TGTGCCAGCAGCTCTGGACGGAGCAATCAGCCCCAGCATTTT

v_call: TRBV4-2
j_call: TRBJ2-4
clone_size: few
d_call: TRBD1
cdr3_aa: CASSQETGGAENIQYF
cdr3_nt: TGTGCCAGCAGCCAAGAGACAGGGGGCGCCGAAAACATTCAGTACTTC

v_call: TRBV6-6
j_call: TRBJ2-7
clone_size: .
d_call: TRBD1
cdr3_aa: CASSYARTGGSYEQYF
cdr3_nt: TGTGCCAGCAGCTACGCGCGGACAGGGGGTTCCTACGAGCAGTACTTC

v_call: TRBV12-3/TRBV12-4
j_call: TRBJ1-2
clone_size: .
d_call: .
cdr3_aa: CASRDQGLEGYGYTF
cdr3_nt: TGTGCCAGCAGGGACCAGGGTCTTGAGGGCTATGGCTACACCTTC

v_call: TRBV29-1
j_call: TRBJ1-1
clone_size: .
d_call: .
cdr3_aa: CSVEGTANTEAFF
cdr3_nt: TGCAGCGTTGAAGGGACGGCGAACACTGAAGCTTTCTTT

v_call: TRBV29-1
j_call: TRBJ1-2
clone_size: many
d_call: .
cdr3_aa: CSVDPRMRGYTF
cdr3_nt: TGCAGCGTTGATCCCCGTATGCGTGGCTACACCTTC

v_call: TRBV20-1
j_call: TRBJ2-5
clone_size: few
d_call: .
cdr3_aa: CSANLGQLQETQYF
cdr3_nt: TGCAGTGCCAACCTAGGACAGCTACAAGAGACCCAGTACTTC

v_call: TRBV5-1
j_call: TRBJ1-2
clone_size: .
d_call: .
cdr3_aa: CASSHPWKGTHGYTF
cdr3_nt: TGCGCCAGCAGCCACCCCTGGAAGGGGACTCACGGCTACACCTTC

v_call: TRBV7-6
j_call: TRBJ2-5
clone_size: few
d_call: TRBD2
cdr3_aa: CASSSGLAGGPQETQYF
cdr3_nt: TGTGCCAGCAGCTCGGGACTAGCGGGGGGCCCCCAAGAGACCCAGTACTTC

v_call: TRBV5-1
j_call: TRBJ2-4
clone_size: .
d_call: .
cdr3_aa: CASSLGAGLDIQYF
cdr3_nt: TGCGCCAGCAGCTTGGGTGCAGGGCTCGACATTCAGTACTTC

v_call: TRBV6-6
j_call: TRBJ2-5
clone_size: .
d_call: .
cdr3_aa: CASSSTGTYQETQYF
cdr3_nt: TGTGCCAGCAGTTCCACCGGGACGTACCAAGAGACCCAGTACTTC

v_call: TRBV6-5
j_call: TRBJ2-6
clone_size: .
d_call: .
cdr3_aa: CASSPRGRAGANVLTF
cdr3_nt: TGTGCCAGCAGCCCTCGGGGCAGGGCTGGGGCCAACGTCCTGACTTTC

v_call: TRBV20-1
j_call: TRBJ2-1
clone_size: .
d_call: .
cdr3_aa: CSASALVWRNSYNEQFF
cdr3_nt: TGCAGTGCTAGTGCACTAGTTTGGCGCAACTCCTACAATGAGCAGTTCTTC

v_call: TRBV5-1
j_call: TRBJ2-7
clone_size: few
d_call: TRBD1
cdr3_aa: CASSSDRDLLYEQYF
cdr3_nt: TGCGCCAGCAGCTCGGACAGGGACCTCCTCTACGAGCAGTACTTC

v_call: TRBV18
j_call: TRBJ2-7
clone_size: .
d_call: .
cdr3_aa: CASSPLDGREQYF
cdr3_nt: TGTGCCAGCTCACCATTAGACGGTAGGGAGCAGTACTTC

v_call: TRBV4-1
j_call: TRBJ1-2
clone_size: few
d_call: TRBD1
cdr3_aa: CASSQDMAGGFYGYTF
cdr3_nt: TGCGCCAGCAGCCAAGATATGGCAGGGGGCTTTTATGGCTACACCTTC

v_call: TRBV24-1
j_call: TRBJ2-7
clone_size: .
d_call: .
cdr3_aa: CATSDPSGAYEQYF
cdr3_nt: TGTGCCACCAGTGACCCTTCCGGGGCCTACGAGCAGTACTTC

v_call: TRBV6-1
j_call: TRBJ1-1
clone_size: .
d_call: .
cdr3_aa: CASSAAPSVVTEAFF
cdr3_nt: TGTGCCAGCAGTGCCGCCCCCAGTGTCGTCACTGAAGCTTTCTTT

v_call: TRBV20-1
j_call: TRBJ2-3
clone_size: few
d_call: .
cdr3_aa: CSVRGREFTDTQYF
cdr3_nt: TGCAGTGTTCGGGGCAGGGAATTCACAGATACGCAGTATTTT

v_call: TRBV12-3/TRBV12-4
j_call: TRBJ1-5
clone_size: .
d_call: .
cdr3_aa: CASSLAHEGPQPQHF
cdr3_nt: TGTGCCAGCAGTTTAGCGCATGAGGGACCGCAGCCCCAGCATTTT